Included here is one TCR beta chain sequence, with context. This specimen comes from a study of blood T cell repertoires in COVID-19. Across the study: Researchers got acute and convalescent COVID-19 samples from the United States, Italy and Spain. PBMCs, B-cell-depleted T cells, or T cells provided the cDNA or gDNA that made up the material.

Original processing methods: By means of reference gene primer amplification, nucleated cell counts were estimated. Here immunoSEQ multiplex PCR was the method, and the copy in TCRdb shows in-frame clones only, minus some. D and trimming were read from the DNA, whereas the V and J calls and clone size are those reported in that table. The sample lists about 150,000 clones, around nine tenths seen once, with over 4.5% in the top ten. Germline V CDR1 and CDR2: SGHTA, FQGNSA. With 2 bases removed from V and 8 bases from J, the gap between germline ends came to 13 bases. CDR3 size: 14 residues. This TCR was recovered from a human donor in a cohort sampled during active COVID-19. V is TRBV7-2 and J is TRBJ1-3; maybe TRBD1 (5 bases). Input material: peripheral blood. CDR3 amino acids: CASSLPGRKDTIYF. Here the CDR3 DNA reads TGTGCCAGCAGCTTACCAGGGAGGAAGGACACCATATATTTT.